A selection of T cell receptor beta chains follows, all from one sample in a study of blood T cell repertoires in COVID-19. Method: immunoSEQ multiplex PCR; TCRdb's copy keeps in-frame clones and lacks some. The sample lists hundreds of thousands of clones, around four fifths occurring once. The sequenced sample consisted of PBMCs or T cells enriched from blood (not recorded which). The source of these receptors is a woman aged 50 to 60 who had been exposed to COVID-19. Both conserved end residues are part of each CDR3. Each record gives: V gene, CDR3 length, D gene, clone size, J gene, CDR3 DNA, CDR3 protein. D genes are given only for firm matches. Size is omitted from some rows. Given values are once, few, many or a class for expanded clones.

V: TRBV28; length: 12; D: -; size: few; J: TRBJ1-4; DNA: TGTGCCAGCAATGCGGGTAATGAAAAACTGTTTTTT; CDR3: CASNAGNEKLFF
V: TRBV12-3/TRBV12-4; length: 13; D: TRBD1; size: few; J: TRBJ1-1; DNA: TGTGCCAGCAGGCGGGACAGGGGGACTGAAGCTTTCTTT; CDR3: CASRRDRGTEAFF
V: TRBV4-2; length: 14; D: -; size: once; J: TRBJ1-1; DNA: TGTGCCAGCAGCCAAGATCCAGGGAGGCCAGAAGCTTTCTTT; CDR3: CASSQDPGRPEAFF
V: TRBV5-6; length: 15; D: TRBD1; size: -; J: TRBJ1-1; DNA: TGTGCCAGCAGCCCAACGGGACAGTTGAACACTGAAGCTTTCTTT; CDR3: CASSPTGQLNTEAFF
V: TRBV9; length: 15; D: TRBD1; size: -; J: TRBJ1-1; DNA: TGTGCCAGCAGCGCCACAGGGGGAGGAGGCACTGAAGCTTTCTTT; CDR3: CASSATGGGGTEAFF
V: TRBV27; length: 15; D: TRBD1; size: -; J: TRBJ1-2; DNA: TGTGCCAGCAGTTACAGGGGGCTGGGTAACTATGGCTACACCTTC; CDR3: CASSYRGLGNYGYTF
V: TRBV19; length: 15; D: -; size: -; J: TRBJ1-2; DNA: TGTGCCAGTACCCGGGGGGGGGCCTTCGCCTATGGCTACACCTTC; CDR3: CASTRGGAFAYGYTF
V: TRBV7-9; length: 13; D: -; size: -; J: TRBJ1-3; DNA: TGTGCCAGCAGCTCAACTTCGGGAAACACCATATATTTT; CDR3: CASSSTSGNTIYF
V: TRBV25-1; length: 18; D: -; size: few; J: TRBJ1-5; DNA: TGTGCCAGCAGTGAACCCCTCCAGGGAGGGAATAGCAATCAGCCCCAGCATTTT; CDR3: CASSEPLQGGNSNQPQHF
V: TRBV12-3/TRBV12-4; length: 12; D: TRBD1; size: -; J: TRBJ2-1; DNA: TGTGCCAGCAGGGACAGGGTCGGTGAGCAGTTCTTC; CDR3: CASRDRVGEQFF
V: TRBV12-3/TRBV12-4; length: 12; D: -; size: -; J: TRBJ1-3; DNA: TGTGCCAGCAGATCCCCAGGAAACACCATATATTTT; CDR3: CASRSPGNTIYF
V: TRBV2; length: 15; D: TRBD1; size: -; J: TRBJ1-3; DNA: TGTGCCAGCAGGCCCAGGGGGCCCTCTGGAAACACCATATATTTT; CDR3: CASRPRGPSGNTIYF
V: TRBV12-3/TRBV12-4; length: 12; D: TRBD1; size: -; J: TRBJ2-1; DNA: TGTGCCAGCAGCCGGACAGGGCTTGAGCAGTTCTTC; CDR3: CASSRTGLEQFF
V: TRBV4-1; length: 14; D: -; size: -; J: TRBJ1-1; DNA: TGCGCCAGCAGTGGGGGGAACCCGAACACTGAAGCTTTCTTT; CDR3: CASSGGNPNTEAFF
V: TRBV5-6; length: 17; D: TRBD1; size: -; J: TRBJ1-1; DNA: TGTGCCAGCAGCTTGGTGGGACAGGGAATTGGGGACACTGAAGCTTTCTTT; CDR3: CASSLVGQGIGDTEAFF
V: TRBV28; length: 19; D: TRBD2; size: -; J: TRBJ2-1; DNA: TGTGCCAGCAGTTCACAGCGGACTAGCGGGGCTTTTATTTACAATGAGCAGTTCTTC; CDR3: CASSSQRTSGAFIYNEQFF
V: TRBV19; length: 15; D: -; size: -; J: TRBJ1-1; DNA: TGTGCCAGTAGTTCTTTCTCGGGAATGAACACTGAAGCTTTCTTT; CDR3: CASSSFSGMNTEAFF
V: TRBV27; length: 16; D: -; size: -; J: TRBJ1-6; DNA: TGTGCCAGCAGTTCCTTGAGGAGCTCCTATAATTCACCCCTCCACTTT; CDR3: CASSSLRSSYNSPLHF
V: TRBV28; length: 16; D: TRBD1; size: -; J: TRBJ1-5; DNA: TGTGCCAGCAGTTCCCGACGACAGGGTAGCAATCAGCCCCAGCATTTT; CDR3: CASSSRRQGSNQPQHF
V: TRBV30; length: 13; D: -; size: -; J: TRBJ1-1; DNA: TGTGCCTGGAGTGTAGGGGCGACCACTGAAGCTTTCTTT; CDR3: CAWSVGATTEAFF
V: TRBV6-1; length: 15; D: -; size: -; J: TRBJ1-4; DNA: TGTGCCAGCAGTGAAGGAGGGCGTCTAATGAAAAAACTGTTTTTT; CDR3: CASSEGGRLMKKLFF
V: TRBV4-3; length: 13; D: -; size: -; J: TRBJ2-7; DNA: TGCGCCAGCAGCCAAGTGCCAGGGTACGAGCAGTACTTC; CDR3: CASSQVPGYEQYF
V: TRBV12-3/TRBV12-4; length: 13; D: -; size: few; J: TRBJ1-5; DNA: TGTGCCAGCAGTTTGCGGTTCAATCAGCCCCAGCATTTT; CDR3: CASSLRFNQPQHF
V: TRBV11-2; length: 16; D: -; size: -; J: TRBJ2-5; DNA: TGTGCCAGCAGCCCTACACCGGGAGCGTACCAAGAGACCCAGTACTTC; CDR3: CASSPTPGAYQETQYF
V: TRBV19; length: 16; D: TRBD1; size: -; J: TRBJ2-6; DNA: TGTGCCAGTACCCCGGACAGGGGTGATGGGGCCAACGTCCTGACTTTC; CDR3: CASTPDRGDGANVLTF
V: TRBV19; length: 18; D: -; size: -; J: TRBJ1-5; DNA: TGTGCCAGTAGTCCGCTCCCCGGACGGGATTATAGCAATCAGCCCCAGCATTTT; CDR3: CASSPLPGRDYSNQPQHF
V: TRBV21-1; length: 16; D: -; size: -; J: TRBJ1-5; DNA: TGTGCCAGCAGTAGTTTCGGGGAGGAAAGCAATCAGCCCCAGCATTTT; CDR3: CASSSFGEESNQPQHF
V: TRBV30; length: 14; D: TRBD1; size: -; J: TRBJ1-2; DNA: TGTGCCTGGAACCGGGACAGGGTGGGCTATGGCTACACCTTC; CDR3: CAWNRDRVGYGYTF
V: TRBV18; length: 13; D: -; size: once; J: TRBJ1-2; DNA: TGTGCCAGCTCACCCGGGGTCGGCTATGGCTACACCTTC; CDR3: CASSPGVGYGYTF
V: TRBV5-1; length: 14; D: -; size: -; J: TRBJ2-4; DNA: TGCGCCAGCAGCTTGGTCGTGGAGAGTGACATTCAGTACTTC; CDR3: CASSLVVESDIQYF
V: TRBV6-5; length: 14; D: -; size: -; J: TRBJ1-2; DNA: TGTGCCAGCAGTTACAGGGGCCTTAACTATGGCTACACCTTC; CDR3: CASSYRGLNYGYTF
V: TRBV9; length: 15; D: -; size: -; J: TRBJ1-6; DNA: TGTGCCAGCAGCTCCGGACAGCTATATAATTCACCCCTCCACTTT; CDR3: CASSSGQLYNSPLHF
V: TRBV6-4; length: 16; D: -; size: -; J: TRBJ2-3; DNA: TGTGCCAGCAGTGACTCGAAAGGGGCCGAGACAGATACGCAGTATTTT; CDR3: CASSDSKGAETDTQYF
V: TRBV7-9; length: 16; D: -; size: -; J: TRBJ2-2; DNA: TGTGCCAGCAGCGCAGATAAACTAAGGCTTGTCGGGGAGCTGTTTTTT; CDR3: CASSADKLRLVGELFF
V: TRBV6-5; length: 15; D: -; size: -; J: TRBJ1-3; DNA: TGTGCCAGCAGTTACTCCAGGGGTTTAAGTAACACCATATATTTT; CDR3: CASSYSRGLSNTIYF
V: TRBV19; length: 14; D: -; size: once; J: TRBJ1-4; DNA: TGTGCCAGTGCCGGGGGGATAGCAAGTGAAAAACTGTTTTTT; CDR3: CASAGGIASEKLFF
V: TRBV2; length: 13; D: -; size: once; J: TRBJ1-1; DNA: TGTGCCAGCAGTGACGAGGTCAACACTGAAGCTTTCTTT; CDR3: CASSDEVNTEAFF
V: TRBV24-1; length: 15; D: TRBD1; size: few; J: TRBJ2-7; DNA: TGTGCCACCAGTGATCCCGGGACAGGGTCTCACGAGCAGTACTTC; CDR3: CATSDPGTGSHEQYF
V: TRBV10-3; length: 14; D: -; size: -; J: TRBJ1-2; DNA: TGTGCCATCAGTGAGAACAGCGGGGACTATGGCTACACCTTC; CDR3: CAISENSGDYGYTF
V: TRBV3-1/TRBV3-2; length: 14; D: -; size: medium-sized; J: TRBJ1-1; DNA: TGTGCCAGCAGCCAGACACAGATTAACACTGAAGCTTTCTTT; CDR3: CASSQTQINTEAFF
V: TRBV2; length: 15; D: -; size: -; J: TRBJ1-4; DNA: TGTGCCAGCAGTGAAGCGGGCACAGGGAATGGAAAACTGTTTTTT; CDR3: CASSEAGTGNGKLFF
V: TRBV2; length: 14; D: -; size: -; J: TRBJ1-1; DNA: TGTGCCAGCAGGGAAAGGACAGCCCGTACTGAAGCTTTCTTT; CDR3: CASRERTARTEAFF
V: TRBV20-1; length: 14; D: -; size: -; J: TRBJ2-3; DNA: TGCAGTGCTAGTGCCGGCGGTGACACAGATACGCAGTATTTT; CDR3: CSASAGGDTDTQYF
V: TRBV30; length: 14; D: -; size: -; J: TRBJ2-3; DNA: TGTGCCTGGAGTGTTCCCCCCGTAATAGATACGCAGTATTTT; CDR3: CAWSVPPVIDTQYF
V: TRBV7-2; length: 16; D: TRBD1; size: -; J: TRBJ1-2; DNA: TGTGCCAGCAGCTCCCCCGGGACAGAAATTAACTATGGCTACACCTTC; CDR3: CASSSPGTEINYGYTF
V: TRBV20-1; length: 13; D: TRBD2; size: -; J: TRBJ2-3; DNA: TGCAGTGCTAGTCGGGCGGGGGGGGTTACGCAGTATTTT; CDR3: CSASRAGGVTQYF
V: TRBV10-3; length: 14; D: -; size: -; J: TRBJ2-7; DNA: TGTGCCACTCTCACCAGGGGACACTCCTACGAGCAGTACTTC; CDR3: CATLTRGHSYEQYF
V: TRBV20-1; length: 11; D: -; size: -; J: TRBJ1-1; DNA: TGCAGTGCTGCTAGGAGCGGTGAAGCTTTCTTT; CDR3: CSAARSGEAFF